The subject of this entry is one T cell receptor beta chain. Its antigen is unknown. No quality values exist for individual bases; no much larger clone is one base distant. The data derive from a study of Ad26.COV2.S vaccination and SARS-CoV-2 variants (dated by TCRdb to about 2021). At the level of the whole study: Donors in the vaccine arm were drawn from COV1001, a multicentre, randomized, double-blind, placebo-controlled phase I-IIa trial testing Ad26.COV2.S in healthy adults. Ad26.COV2.S was administered intramuscularly at 5 x 10^10 or 1 x 10^11 viral particles, either as a single shot or as two shots given 56 days apart. The TCR-sequenced set comprised approximately 32 samples: around 20 Ad26.COV2.S vaccine recipients, 5 placebo recipients and 8 SARS-CoV-2 convalescent individuals. TCRbeta repertoire sequencing was used to assess the specificity and breadth of SARS-CoV-2-reactive T cell receptors after Ad26.COV2.S vaccination. Trial participants were randomized into five groups of five, in which low-dose or high-dose Ad26.COV2.S was given once or twice, or placebo was given on both occasions. Throughout the experiments and outcome assessment, investigators stayed blinded to trial group allocation.

V and J lose 3 bases and 4 bases, and a span of 13 bases separates them. The CDR3 holds 15 amino acids from the cysteine to the phenylalanine. Here the CDR3 DNA is all that survives: 45 bases in frame from base 1. Per the germline V gene (reference sequence), LNHDA is the CDR1 and SQIVND is the CDR2. The treatment or condition tag for this specimen amounts to: about 20 received Ad26.COV2.S at low or high dose, single or two shots; 5 received placebo; per-sample allocation not given. Repertoires of vaccine and placebo recipients were sequenced from samples collected on day 63 after the first injection. Between 29 July and 7 August 2020, Cohort 1b enrolled some 25 adults aged 18-55 years at one site in Boston, USA. Ad26.COV2.S was a replication-incompetent adenovirus type 26 vector that expressed a prefusion-stabilized SARS-CoV-2 spike protein derived from the original Wuhan strain. The immunoSEQ Assay was used to sequence TCRbeta CDR3 regions. After extraction, genomic DNA underwent amplification by bias-controlled multiplex PCR, followed by high-throughput sequencing. Under the source paper's analysis protocol: To quantify the absolute abundance of each unique TCRbeta CDR3 region, sequences were collapsed and filtered. T cell fraction was estimated by normalizing TCRbeta template counts to usable DNA, with usable DNA measured through amplification of reference genes found in all nucleated cells. Repertoire TCRs were annotated as SARS-CoV-2-specific by exact matching of V gene, CDR3 amino acid sequence and J gene to a known reactive TCR set. The reference SARS-CoV-2 TCR set was obtained from MIRA and was filtered for enrichment in COVID-19-positive ImmuneCODE repertoires, whereby public or cross-reactive TCRs were removed. Drawing on the MIRA antigens, annotated TCRs were analysed further at the level of specific ORF or position within ORF. Breadth was defined as annotated unique rearrangements over total unique productive rearrangements; depth was the summed frequency of those rearrangements. TCR breadth was compared between groups using two-sided Wilcoxon rank-sum tests. Entries here come from immuneACCESS through TCRdb and include only in-frame sequences with V and J called. Some clones fail to appear in such tables; in the studies checked, an unresolved V gene covers under half of the shortfall, and the cause of the remainder is unknown. That table supplies the V and J calls and clone size; D and trimming were determined from the DNA. In this sample the table shows around 450,000 clones, 70% to 90% of which occur a single time. Roughly 1.7% of the sample comes from the top ten.

Findings and caveats that apply to the study as a whole: Spike-specific TCR breadth was higher in Ad26.COV2.S recipients than in placebo recipients (P = 0.0014). The study was not powered for comparison of responses between vaccine doses or regimens. After vaccination, spike-specific CD8+ and CD4+ T cell responses were reported to show substantial breadth. Non-spike TCR breadth was comparable between vaccine and placebo recipients, consistent with the vaccine containing only spike. It was noted by the authors that total T cell responses may have been underestimated by the TCR breadth and depth analyses.

The rearrangement joined TRBV19 to TRBJ1-5; perhaps TRBD1 is the D gene, with 5 bases matching. The TCR was taken from a person between 18 and 60 years old who received the Ad26.COV2.S COVID-19 vaccine or a placebo. Here the sequenced sample was peripheral blood, taken in a trial of Ad26.COV2.S vaccine versus placebo. The CDR3 sequence is CASSIPQVTNQPQHF. The DNA reads as follows: TGTGCCAGTAGTATTCCACAGGTCACAAATCAGCCCCAGCATTTT.